The 17 T cell receptor beta chains in this list originate from one sample, sequenced in a study of shared clonotypes between healthy human individuals. Libraries were prepared by immunoSEQ multiplex PCR; TCRdb keeps only in-frame clonotypes and omits some of them. The repertoire holds about 600,000 clones, with roughly four fifths as singletons. The sequenced sample was PBMCs. These receptors originate from a woman aged 40 to 50 in good health. Some clones in this sample may be carry-over from other donors' samples.

The rearrangement joins TRBV6-6 to TRBJ1-2; weak D call: TRBD1 (5 bases). The CDR3 is 15 residues long. Germline V gene data show CDR1 as MNHNY and CDR2 as SVGAGI (reference sequence). Trimming took off 2 bases at V and 7 bases at J, with 17 bases between the two ends. In DNA form, the CDR3 reads TGTGCCAGCAGTTACGACGGCAGGGAGTTAGGTGGCTACACCTTC. This encodes CASSYDGRELGGYTF.

The J gene is TRBJ1-4, the V gene TRBV15, with D possibly TRBD1 on 5 matching bases. Germline V gene sequence: CDR1 LNHNV, CDR2 YYDKDF (reference sequence). The V end lost 7 bases, the J end lost 2 bases, and 11 bases lay between the germline ends. The CDR3 is 14 amino acids. CDR3 sequence: CATKLGRTNEKLFF. In DNA, the CDR3 is TGTGCCACCAAATTGGGACGGACTAATGAAAAACTGTTTTTT.

The V and J genes are TRBV5-1 and TRBJ2-3, with 8 bases identical to TRBD2. V was clipped by 0 bases and J by 4 bases; unmatched bases: 4. CDR1 is SGHRS, CDR2 YFSETQ, per germline. CDR3 size: 15 residues. Written as DNA, the CDR3 is TGCGCCAGCAGCTTGGAGCTAGCGGGCCCAGATACGCAGTATTTT. It encodes CASSLELAGPDTQYF.

Of note for this clone: Other DNA sequences from this sample encode an identical CDR3 as well. The rearrangement joins TRBV5-1 to TRBJ2-1; the match to TRBD1 covers 10 bases. The CDR3 covers 15 residues. Germline-derived CDR1 and CDR2 are SGHRS and YFSETQ. Germline trimming cut 2 bases from V and 2 bases from J; bases unmatched to any gene: 1. Here the CDR3 DNA reads TGCGCCAGCAGCTTAGGACAGGGGGCCTACAATGAGCAGTTCTTC. It codes for CASSLGQGAYNEQFF.

J is TRBJ2-7 and V is TRBV7-3; TRBD2 agrees at 11 bases. After removal of 4 bases from V and 7 bases from J, the junction contained 6 bases not matched to a gene. Germline lookup yields CDR1 SGHTA and CDR2 FQGTGA. This CDR3 spans 14 amino acids. The CDR3 spells CASSYSGTSGEQYF. The DNA of the CDR3 is TGTGCCAGCAGCTATTCGGGGACTAGCGGAGAGCAGTACTTC.

The chain carries TRBV5-1 and TRBJ1-2; TRBD1 matches 9 bases. The J segment lost 7 bases and the V segment lost 4 bases, leaving 8 bases of the junction unmatched. CDR3 length equals 14 residues. Germline V gene data show CDR1 as SGHRS and CDR2 as YFSETQ. CDR3 region: CASSVGDRGSGYTF. The CDR3 DNA reads TGCGCCAGCAGCGTGGGAGACAGGGGGTCTGGCTACACCTTC.

This clone has at least ten counts. The chain combines TRBV18 with TRBJ2-3; TRBD1 is a possible D gene (5 bases). The V gene's germline CDR1 is KGHSH and CDR2 LQKENI. The V end was cut by 4 bases, the J end by 2 bases, with 13 bases between. The CDR3 length is 15 residues. This CDR3 is CASSHAETATDTQYF. The CDR3 nucleotides read TGTGCCAGCTCACATGCCGAGACAGCCACAGATACGCAGTATTTT.

This clone was detected only once. The V gene is TRBV9, the J gene TRBJ1-3; the D gene is possibly TRBD1 (5 bases). V lost 4 bases to trimming and J lost 0 bases, with 11 bases between them. Germline loops: CDR1 SGDLS, CDR2 YYNGEE. This CDR3 contains 15 residues. The chain's CDR3 is CASSRDGSSGNTIYF. CDR3 coding DNA: TGTGCCAGCAGCCGGGACGGGAGCTCTGGAAACACCATATATTTT.

The chain carries TRBV5-5 and TRBJ2-5; TRBD1 agrees at 11 bases. The CDR3 extends over 14 amino acids. V gave up 3 bases and J gave up 5 bases; unmatched junction bases: 3. Germline V gives CDR1 SGHKS, CDR2 YYEKEE (reference sequence). CDR3 DNA: TGTGCCAGCAGCTCCGGGACAGGGGGGGAGACCCAGTACTTC. Protein sequence: CASSSGTGGETQYF.

The chain is built from TRBV7-9 and TRBJ2-1, with 12 bases lining up with TRBD2. Trimming at V came to 2 bases and at J to 5 bases, leaving 7 bases not matched to a gene. The CDR3 loop spans 17 amino acids. Germline V CDR1 and CDR2: SEHNR, FQNEAQ (reference sequence). DNA for the CDR3: TGTGCCAGCAGCTTACCGCGGGGACTAGCGGGTAACAATGAGCAGTTCTTC. Translated, it gives CASSLPRGLAGNNEQFF.

The chain uses TRBV28 and TRBJ2-1, with D possibly being TRBD2 (6 bases). The CDR3 runs 14 residues. Germline V gives CDR1 MDHEN, CDR2 SYDVKM. V shed 10 bases and J shed 2 bases, with 15 bases lying between them. CDR3 sequence: CATRGTGAYNEQFF. The CDR3 DNA reads TGTGCCACCAGAGGGACGGGGGCCTACAATGAGCAGTTCTTC.

The rearrangement joins TRBV7-9 to TRBJ2-3; 9 bases are shared with TRBD1. The V and J ends lost 4 bases and 0 bases, in that order; junction bases with no gene match: 5. This CDR3 spans 16 amino acids. From germline, CDR1 is SEHNR and CDR2 FQNEAQ (reference sequence). The CDR3 region is CASSSNRGLSTDTQYF. The CDR3 nucleotides are TGTGCCAGCAGCTCCAACAGGGGGCTAAGCACAGATACGCAGTATTTT.

The chain couples TRBV4-1 to TRBJ2-2; no clear D. V was shortened by 3 bases and J by 3 bases, with 8 bases between the two germline ends. CDR1 is MGHRA, CDR2 YSYEKL, per germline. The CDR3 is 14 amino acids. CDR3 coding DNA: TGCGCCAGCAGCCATGGGTCTTACACCGGGGAGCTGTTTTTT. Its translation: CASSHGSYTGELFF.

The chain recombines TRBV6-6 with TRBJ1-5, with a possible D match to TRBD1 (5 bases). Germline assignment: CDR1 MNHNY and CDR2 SVGAGI (reference sequence). The CDR3 spans 14 residues. The V end lost 7 bases, the J end lost 0 bases, and 10 bases lay between the germline ends. Written as DNA, the CDR3 is TGTGCCAGCACCGTGGGGGTTAGCAATCAGCCCCAGCATTTT. Its protein is CASTVGVSNQPQHF.

The chain is built from TRBV6-1 and TRBJ2-3; the match to TRBD1 covers 7 bases. The J segment lost 0 bases and the V segment lost 8 bases, leaving 5 bases of the junction unmatched. There are 14 residues in the CDR3. Germline CDR1 and CDR2: MNHNS and SASEGT. This chain's CDR3 is CASWDRPSTDTQYF. CDR3 DNA: TGTGCCAGCTGGGACAGACCAAGCACAGATACGCAGTATTTT.

The chain has TRBV28 and TRBJ1-2; possible D gene TRBD1, 5 bases. The CDR3 loop spans 13 amino acids. Germline CDR1 MDHEN, CDR2 SYDVKM. Trimming left V 4 bases short and J 7 bases short, with 13 bases between. In DNA form, the CDR3 reads TGTGCCAGCAGTTCAACAGGCCTTTTTGGCTACACCTTC. Amino acids: CASSSTGLFGYTF.

J is TRBJ2-1 and V is TRBV9, with 8 bases that match TRBD2. Germline V CDR1 and CDR2: SGDLS, YYNGEE. The CDR3 covers 15 residues. The junction had 3 bases not matched to a gene; V was cut back by 0 bases and J by 4 bases. CDR3 DNA: TGTGCCAGCAGCGTAGATAGCGGGAAATACAATGAGCAGTTCTTC. Encoded protein: CASSVDSGKYNEQFF.